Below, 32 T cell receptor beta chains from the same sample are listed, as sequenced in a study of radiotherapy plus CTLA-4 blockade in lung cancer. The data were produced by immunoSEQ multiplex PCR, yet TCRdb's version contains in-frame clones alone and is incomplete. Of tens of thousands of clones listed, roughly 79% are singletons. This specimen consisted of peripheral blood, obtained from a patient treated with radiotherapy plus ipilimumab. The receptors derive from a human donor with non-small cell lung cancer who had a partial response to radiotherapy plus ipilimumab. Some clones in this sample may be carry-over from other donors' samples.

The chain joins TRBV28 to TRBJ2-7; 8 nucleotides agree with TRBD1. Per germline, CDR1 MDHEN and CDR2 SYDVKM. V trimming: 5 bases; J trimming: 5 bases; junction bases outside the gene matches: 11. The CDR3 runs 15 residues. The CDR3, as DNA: TGTGCCAGCAGTCCCGGGACAGGATATCCCCACGAGCAGTACTTC. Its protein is CASSPGTGYPHEQYF.

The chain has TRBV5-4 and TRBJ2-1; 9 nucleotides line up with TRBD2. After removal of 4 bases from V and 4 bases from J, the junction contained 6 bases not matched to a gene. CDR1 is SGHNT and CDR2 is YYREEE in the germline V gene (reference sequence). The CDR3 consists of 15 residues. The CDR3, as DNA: TGTGCCAGCAGCACCGGGACTAGCCCGTACAATGAGCAGTTCTTC. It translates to CASSTGTSPYNEQFF.

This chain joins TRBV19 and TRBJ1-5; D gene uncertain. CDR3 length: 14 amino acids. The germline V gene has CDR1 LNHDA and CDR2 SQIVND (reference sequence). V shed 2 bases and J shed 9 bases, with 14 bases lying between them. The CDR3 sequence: CASSIYEGTGPQHF. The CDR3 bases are TGTGCCAGTAGTATATATGAGGGTACGGGGCCCCAGCATTTT. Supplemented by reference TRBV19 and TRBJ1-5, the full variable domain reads DGGITQSPKYLFRKEGQNVTLSCEQNLNHDAMYWYRQDPGQGLRLIYYSQIVNDFQKGDIAEGYSVSREKKESFPLTVTSAQKNPTAFYLCASSIYEGTGPQHFGDGTRLSIL.

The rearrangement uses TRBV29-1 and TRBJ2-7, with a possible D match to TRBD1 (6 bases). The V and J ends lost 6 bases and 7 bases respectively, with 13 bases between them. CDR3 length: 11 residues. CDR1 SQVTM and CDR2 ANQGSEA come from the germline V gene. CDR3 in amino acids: CSVQGLGEQYF. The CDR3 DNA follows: TGCAGCGTGCAGGGGTTGGGGGAGCAGTACTTC.

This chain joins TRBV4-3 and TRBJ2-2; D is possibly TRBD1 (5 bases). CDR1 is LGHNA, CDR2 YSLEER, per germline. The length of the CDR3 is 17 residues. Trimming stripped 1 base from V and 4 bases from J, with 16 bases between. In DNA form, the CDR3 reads TGCGCCAGCAGCCAAGCCCGCAATCGTCAGGGCACCGGGGAGCTGTTTTTT. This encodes CASSQARNRQGTGELFF.

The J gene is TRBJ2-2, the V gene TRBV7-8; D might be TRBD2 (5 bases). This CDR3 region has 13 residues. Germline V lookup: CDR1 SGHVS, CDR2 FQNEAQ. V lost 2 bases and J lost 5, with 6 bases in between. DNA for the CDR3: TGTGCCAGCAGCTTACGCGGGACCGGGGAGCTGTTTTTT. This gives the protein CASSLRGTGELFF.

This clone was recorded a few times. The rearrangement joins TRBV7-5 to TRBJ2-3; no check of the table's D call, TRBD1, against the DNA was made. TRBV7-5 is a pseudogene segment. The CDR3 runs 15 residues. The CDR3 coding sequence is TGTGTCAGAAGCTTAGCTCTGTACAGGTCAGATACGCAGTATTTT. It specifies CVRSLALYRSDTQYF.

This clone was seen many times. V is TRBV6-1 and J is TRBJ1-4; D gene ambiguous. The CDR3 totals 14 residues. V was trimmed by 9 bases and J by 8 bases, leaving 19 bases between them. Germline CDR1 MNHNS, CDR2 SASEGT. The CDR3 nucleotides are TGTGCCAGTGGTTGGCCGCCGTCGGGGGAAAAACTGTTTTTT. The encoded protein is CASGWPPSGEKLFF.

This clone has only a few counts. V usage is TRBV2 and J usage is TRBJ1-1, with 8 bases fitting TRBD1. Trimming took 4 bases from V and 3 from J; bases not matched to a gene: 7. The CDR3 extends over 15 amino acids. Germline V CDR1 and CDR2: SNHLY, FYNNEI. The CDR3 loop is CASSGVTGDHTEAFF. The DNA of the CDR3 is TGTGCCAGCAGTGGGGTGACAGGGGACCACACTGAAGCTTTCTTT.

The CDR3 loop reads CASSYRREESYEQYF. In DNA form, the CDR3 reads TGTGCCAGCAGCTACCGCAGGGAAGAGTCCTACGAGCAGTACTTC. The chain recombines TRBV5-5 with TRBJ2-7, with D possibly TRBD1 on 5 matching bases. This CDR3 has 15 amino acids. V gave up 3 bases and J gave up 1 base, with 14 bases separating them. Germline V gene sequence: CDR1 SGHKS, CDR2 YYEKEE (reference sequence).

Here the CDR3 DNA reads TGTGCCAGCAGTTCGGGGAATAACTATGGCTACACCTTC. The encoded protein is CASSSGNNYGYTF. J is TRBJ1-2 and V is TRBV28; D is unclear. Germline CDR1 reads MDHEN; CDR2 reads SYDVKM. The CDR3 loop spans 13 amino acids. V lost 4 bases, J lost 1 base, and 7 bases lay in between.

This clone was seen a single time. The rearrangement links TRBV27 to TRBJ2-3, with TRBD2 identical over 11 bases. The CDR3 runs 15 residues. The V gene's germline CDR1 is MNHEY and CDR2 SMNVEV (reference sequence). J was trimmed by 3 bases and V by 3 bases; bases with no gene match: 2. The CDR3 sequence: CASSLTSGETDTQYF. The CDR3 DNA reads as TGTGCCAGCAGTTTGACTAGCGGGGAAACAGATACGCAGTATTTT.

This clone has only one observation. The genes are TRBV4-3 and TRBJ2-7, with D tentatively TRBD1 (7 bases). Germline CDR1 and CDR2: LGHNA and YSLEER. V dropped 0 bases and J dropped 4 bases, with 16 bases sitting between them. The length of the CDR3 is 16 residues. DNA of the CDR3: TGCGCCAGCAGCCAAGATGTCAGGGGGGTAAAGTACGAGCAGTACTTC. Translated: CASSQDVRGVKYEQYF.

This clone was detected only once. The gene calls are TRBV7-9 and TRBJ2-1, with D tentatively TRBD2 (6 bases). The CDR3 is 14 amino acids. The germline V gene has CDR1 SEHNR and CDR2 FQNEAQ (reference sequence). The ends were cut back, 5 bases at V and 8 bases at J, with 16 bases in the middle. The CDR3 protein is CASSLETRVHEQFF. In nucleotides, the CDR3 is TGTGCCAGCAGCCTAGAGACTAGGGTCCATGAGCAGTTCTTC.

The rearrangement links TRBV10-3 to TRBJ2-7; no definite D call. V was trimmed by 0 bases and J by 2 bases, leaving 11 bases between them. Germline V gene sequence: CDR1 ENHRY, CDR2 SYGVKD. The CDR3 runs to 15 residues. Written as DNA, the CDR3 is TGTGCCATCAGTGAGTCTGTCGGCGGTGCCTACGAGCAGTACTTC. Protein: CAISESVGGAYEQYF.

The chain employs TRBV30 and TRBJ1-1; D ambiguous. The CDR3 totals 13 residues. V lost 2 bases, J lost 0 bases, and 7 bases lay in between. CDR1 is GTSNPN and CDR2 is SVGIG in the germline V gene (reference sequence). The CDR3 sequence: CAWSRGLNTEAFF. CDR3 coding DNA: TGTGCCTGGAGTCGCGGGTTGAACACTGAAGCTTTCTTT.

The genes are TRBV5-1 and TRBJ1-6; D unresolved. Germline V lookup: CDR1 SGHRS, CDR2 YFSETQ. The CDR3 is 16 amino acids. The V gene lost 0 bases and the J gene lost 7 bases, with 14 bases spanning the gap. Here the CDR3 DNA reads TGCGCCAGCAGCTTGGAAGCGGGAACCAGCAATTCACCCCTCCACTTT. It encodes CASSLEAGTSNSPLHF.

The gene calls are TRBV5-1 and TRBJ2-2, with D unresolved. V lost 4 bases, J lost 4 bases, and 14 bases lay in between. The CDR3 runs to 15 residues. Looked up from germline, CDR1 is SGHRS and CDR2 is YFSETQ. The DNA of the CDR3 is TGCGCCAGCAGCCCCCTTGGAGTTCTCACCGGGGAGCTGTTTTTT. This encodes CASSPLGVLTGELFF.

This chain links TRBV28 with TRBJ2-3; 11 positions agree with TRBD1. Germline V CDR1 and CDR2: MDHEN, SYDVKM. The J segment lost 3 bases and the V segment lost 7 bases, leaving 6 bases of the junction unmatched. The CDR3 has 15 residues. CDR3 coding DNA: TGTGCCAGCACCCAGGACAGGGGGCAGACAGATACGCAGTATTTT. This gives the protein CASTQDRGQTDTQYF.

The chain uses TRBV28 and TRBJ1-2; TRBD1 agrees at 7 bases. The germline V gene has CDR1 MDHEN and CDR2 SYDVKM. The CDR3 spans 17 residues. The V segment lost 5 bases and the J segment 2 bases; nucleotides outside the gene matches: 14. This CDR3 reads CASSTSRLGGPNYGYTF. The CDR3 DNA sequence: TGTGCCAGCAGTACCTCTCGACTAGGGGGCCCGAACTATGGCTACACCTTC.

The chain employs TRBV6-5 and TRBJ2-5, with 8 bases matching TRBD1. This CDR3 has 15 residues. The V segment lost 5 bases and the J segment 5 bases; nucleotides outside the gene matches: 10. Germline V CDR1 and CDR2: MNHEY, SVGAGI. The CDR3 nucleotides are TGTGCCAGCAGTCGAAACTTAAACAGGGGGGAGACCCAGTACTTC. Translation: CASSRNLNRGETQYF.

The CDR3 sequence is CASSKRLADKPTDTQYF. The CDR3 DNA reads TGTGCCAGCAGCAAAAGACTAGCGGACAAACCTACAGATACGCAGTATTTT. The genes are TRBV21-1 and TRBJ2-3; the listed D gene, TRBD2, was not tested against the DNA. TRBV21-1 is noted as a pseudogene. CDR3 size: 17 residues.

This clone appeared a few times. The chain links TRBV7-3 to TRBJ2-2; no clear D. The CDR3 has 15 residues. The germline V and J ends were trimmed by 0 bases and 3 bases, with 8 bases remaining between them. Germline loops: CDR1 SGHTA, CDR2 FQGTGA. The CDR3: CASSLTSPYTGELFF. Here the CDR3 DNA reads TGTGCCAGCAGCTTAACTAGCCCCTACACCGGGGAGCTGTTTTTT. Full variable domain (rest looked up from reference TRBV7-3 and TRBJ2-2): GAGVSQTPSNKVTEKGKYVELRCDPISGHTALYWYRQSLGQGPEFLIYFQGTGAADDSGLPNDRFFAVRPEGSVSTLKIQRTERGDSAVYLCASSLTSPYTGELFFGEGSRLTVL.

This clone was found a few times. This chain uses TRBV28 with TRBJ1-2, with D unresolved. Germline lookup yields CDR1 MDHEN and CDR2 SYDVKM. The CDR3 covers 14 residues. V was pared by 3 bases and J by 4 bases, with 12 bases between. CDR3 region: CASSLPTRAYGYTF. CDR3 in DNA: TGTGCCAGCAGTTTGCCGACGCGGGCCTATGGCTACACCTTC.

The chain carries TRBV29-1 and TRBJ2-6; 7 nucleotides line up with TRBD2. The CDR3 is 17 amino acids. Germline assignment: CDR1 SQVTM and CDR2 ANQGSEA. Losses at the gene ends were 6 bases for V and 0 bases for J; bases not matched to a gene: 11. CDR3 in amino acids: CSVGGGVNPSGANVLTF. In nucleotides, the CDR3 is TGCAGCGTCGGGGGAGGGGTAAACCCCTCTGGGGCCAACGTCCTGACTTTC.

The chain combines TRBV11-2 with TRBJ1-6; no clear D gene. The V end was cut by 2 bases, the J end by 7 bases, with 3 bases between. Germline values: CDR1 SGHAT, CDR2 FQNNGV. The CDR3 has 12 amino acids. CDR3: CASSLINSPLHF. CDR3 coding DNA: TGTGCCAGCAGCTTAATAAATTCACCCCTCCACTTT.

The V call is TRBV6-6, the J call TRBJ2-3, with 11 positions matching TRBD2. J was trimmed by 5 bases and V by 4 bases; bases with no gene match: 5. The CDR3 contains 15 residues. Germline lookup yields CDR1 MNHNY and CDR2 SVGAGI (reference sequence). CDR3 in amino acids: CASSLLAGEVDTQYF. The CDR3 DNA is TGTGCCAGCAGTTTACTAGCGGGGGAAGTAGATACGCAGTATTTT.

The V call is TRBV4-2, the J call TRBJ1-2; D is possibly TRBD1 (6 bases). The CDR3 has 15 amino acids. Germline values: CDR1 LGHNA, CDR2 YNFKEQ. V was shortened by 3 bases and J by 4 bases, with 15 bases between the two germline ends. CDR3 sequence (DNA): TGTGCCAGCAGCCAGGAACAGGGATTGGTCTATGGCTACACCTTC. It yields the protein CASSQEQGLVYGYTF.

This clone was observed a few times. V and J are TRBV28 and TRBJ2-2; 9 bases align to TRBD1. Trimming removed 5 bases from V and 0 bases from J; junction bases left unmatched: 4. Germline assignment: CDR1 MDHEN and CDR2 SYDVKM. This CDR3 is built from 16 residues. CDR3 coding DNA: TGTGCCAGCAGTAAAGGGACAGGGCCGAACACCGGGGAGCTGTTTTTT. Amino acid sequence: CASSKGTGPNTGELFF.

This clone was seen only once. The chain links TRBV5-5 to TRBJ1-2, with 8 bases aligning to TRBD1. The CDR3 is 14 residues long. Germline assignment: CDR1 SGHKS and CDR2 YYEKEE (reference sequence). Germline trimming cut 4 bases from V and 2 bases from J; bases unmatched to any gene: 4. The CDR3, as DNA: TGTGCCAGCAGCCCAGGGGGCGCGAACTATGGCTACACCTTC. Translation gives CASSPGGANYGYTF.

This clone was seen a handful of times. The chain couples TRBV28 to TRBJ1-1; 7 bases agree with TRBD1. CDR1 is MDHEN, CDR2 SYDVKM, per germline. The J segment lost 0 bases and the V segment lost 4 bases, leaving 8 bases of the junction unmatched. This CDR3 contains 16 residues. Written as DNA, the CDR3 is TGTGCCAGCAGTTCACGGACAGGACCTATGAACACTGAAGCTTTCTTT. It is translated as CASSSRTGPMNTEAFF.

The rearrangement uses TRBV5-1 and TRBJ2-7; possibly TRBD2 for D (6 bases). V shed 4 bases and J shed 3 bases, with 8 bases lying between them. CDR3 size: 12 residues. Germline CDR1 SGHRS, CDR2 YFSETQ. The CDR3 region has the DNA TGCGCCAGCAGCCCGGGAGACTACGAGCAGTACTTC. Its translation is CASSPGDYEQYF.